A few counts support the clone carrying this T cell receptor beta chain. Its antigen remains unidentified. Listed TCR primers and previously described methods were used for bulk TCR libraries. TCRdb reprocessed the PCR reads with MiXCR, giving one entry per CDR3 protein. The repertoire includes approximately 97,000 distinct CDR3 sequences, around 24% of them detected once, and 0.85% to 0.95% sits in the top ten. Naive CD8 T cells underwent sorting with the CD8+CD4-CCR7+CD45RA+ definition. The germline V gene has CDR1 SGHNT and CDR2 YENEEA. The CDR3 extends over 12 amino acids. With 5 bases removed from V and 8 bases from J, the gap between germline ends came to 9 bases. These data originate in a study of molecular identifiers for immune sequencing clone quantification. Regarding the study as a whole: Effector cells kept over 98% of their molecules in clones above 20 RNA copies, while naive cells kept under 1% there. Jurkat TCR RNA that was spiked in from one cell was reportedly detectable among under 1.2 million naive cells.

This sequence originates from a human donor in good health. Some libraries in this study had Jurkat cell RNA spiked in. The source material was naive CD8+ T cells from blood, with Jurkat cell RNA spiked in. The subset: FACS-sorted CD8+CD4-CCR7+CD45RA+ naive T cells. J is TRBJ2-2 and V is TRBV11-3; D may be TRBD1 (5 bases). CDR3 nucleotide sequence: TGTGCCAGCAGCGACAGATTAGGGGAGCTGTTTTTT. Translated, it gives CASSDRLGELFF.